Sequencing of this T cell receptor (beta chain) was carried out in a study of blood T cell repertoires in COVID-19. Study information: Recovered participants had two consecutive negative NP/OP PCR tests, healthcare professional clearance, or symptom resolution. The analysed material was cDNA or gDNA that came from T cells, B-cell-depleted T cells, or PBMCs.

Germline-derived CDR1 and CDR2 are MDHEN and SYDVKM. After removal of 6 bases from V and 3 bases from J, the junction contained 8 bases not matched to a gene. This CDR3 region has 15 residues. Study members were between about 18 and 90 years old and lived in 24 US regions. Original data processing: Estimation of nucleated cell counts relied on the amplification of reference gene primers. The data were produced by immunoSEQ multiplex PCR, yet TCRdb's version contains in-frame clones alone and is incomplete. V and J calls and clone size are copied from that table; D and trimming were computed from the DNA. Among about 280,000 clones listed, 88% were seen once.

The clonotype was recovered from a woman aged 55-70 years in a cohort exposed to, infected with or recovered from COVID-19 (not recorded which). This sequence joins TRBV28 and TRBJ1-5; 7 bases agree with TRBD1. The sample consisted of PBMCs or T cells enriched from blood (not recorded which). Written as DNA, the CDR3 is TGTGCCAGCAGAGATCGACAGGGTTCCAATCAGCCCCAGCATTTT. Translated, it gives CASRDRQGSNQPQHF.